The 3 T cell receptor beta chains given below trace back to one sample, sequenced in a study of chemoradiotherapy in HPV16-positive cancers. The data were produced by immunoSEQ multiplex PCR, yet TCRdb's version contains in-frame clones alone and is incomplete. The data show around 6,500 clones, with around 85% seen just once and 6.5% to 8% held by the top ten. Sequenced material: tumor tissue, taken from a patient who underwent chemoradiotherapy. These receptors all stem from a human donor with HPV-associated anogenital cancer.

V is TRBV18 and J is TRBJ2-7; 8 nucleotides agree with TRBD2. The CDR3 consists of 14 residues. After removal of 5 bases from V and 4 bases from J, the junction contained 7 bases not matched to a gene. Germline assignment: CDR1 KGHSH and CDR2 LQKENI. The CDR3 reads CASSGGGLSYEQYF. The DNA of the CDR3 is TGTGCCAGCTCAGGCGGGGGGCTAAGTTACGAGCAGTACTTC.

The rearrangement links TRBV7-8 to TRBJ2-5; D call uncertain. The V gene lost 2 bases and the J gene lost 1 base, with 11 bases spanning the gap. The germline gives CDR1 SGHVS, CDR2 FQNEAQ. This CDR3 spans 15 amino acids. The CDR3 spells CASSLSEGFQETQYF. CDR3 nucleotides: TGTGCCAGCAGCTTATCCGAAGGGTTCCAAGAGACCCAGTACTTC.

The gene calls are TRBV30 and TRBJ2-3; maybe TRBD2 (5 bases). V was clipped by 4 bases and J by 5 bases, with 13 bases between them. CDR3 length: 13 amino acids. CDR1 is GTSNPN and CDR2 is SVGIG in the germline V gene (reference sequence). The CDR3 reads CAWTGKFGDTQYF. CDR3 DNA: TGTGCCTGGACCGGGAAATTTGGAGATACGCAGTATTTT.